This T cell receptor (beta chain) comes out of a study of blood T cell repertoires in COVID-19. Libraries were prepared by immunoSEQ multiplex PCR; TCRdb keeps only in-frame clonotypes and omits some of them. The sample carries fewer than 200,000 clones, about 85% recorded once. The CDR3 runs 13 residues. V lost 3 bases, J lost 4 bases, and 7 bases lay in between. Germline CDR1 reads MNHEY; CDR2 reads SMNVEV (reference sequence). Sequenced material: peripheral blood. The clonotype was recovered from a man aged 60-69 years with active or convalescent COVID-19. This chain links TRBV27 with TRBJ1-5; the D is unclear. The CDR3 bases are TGTGCCAGCAGTTTTAACGAGAATCAGCCCCAGCATTTT. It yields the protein CASSFNENQPQHF.